The 23 T cell receptor beta chains below come from one sample, sequenced in a study of blood T cell repertoires in COVID-19. The repertoire was sequenced with immunoSEQ multiplex PCR; TCRdb's copy has only in-frame clones and lacks some. The sample has just over 300,000 clones; nearly 90% are singletons. The sample consisted of PBMCs or T cells enriched from blood (not recorded which). The receptors were sampled from a woman aged 18-29 years with acute COVID-19.

V is TRBV6-5 and J is TRBJ1-1; D not resolved. This CDR3 spans 12 amino acids. Germline lookup yields CDR1 MNHEY and CDR2 SVGAGI. V was shortened by 8 bases and J by 5 bases, with 12 bases between the two germline ends. CDR3 in amino acids: CASSPGRTEAFF. For the CDR3, the DNA is TGTGCCAGCTCCCCGGGGAGGACTGAAGCTTTCTTT.

The V gene is TRBV7-2, the J gene TRBJ2-2; D is uncertain. The germline V and J ends were trimmed by 5 bases and 0 bases, with 7 bases remaining between them. The CDR3 is 14 residues long. In germline, CDR1 is SGHTA, CDR2 FQGNSA. The CDR3 DNA is TGTGCCAGCAGCCCCACAGCGAACACCGGGGAGCTGTTTTTT. Its translation is CASSPTANTGELFF.

This rearrangement joins TRBV7-2 to TRBJ2-7, with D perhaps matching TRBD1 (5 bases). Per the germline V gene, CDR1 is SGHTA and CDR2 is FQGNSA. The CDR3 length is 13 residues. Trimming removed 5 bases at V and 7 bases at J, with 15 bases between. This CDR3 reads CASSPDINGEQYF. In DNA, the CDR3 is TGTGCCAGCAGCCCGGACATTAACGGAGAGCAGTACTTC.

The genes are TRBV3-1 (or the pseudogene TRBV3-2) and TRBJ2-7, with TRBD2 as a possible D gene (5 bases). Germline V gene lookup returns CDR1 LGHDT and CDR2 YNNKEL (reference sequence). The V gene lost 2 bases and the J gene lost 0 bases, with 11 bases spanning the gap. This CDR3 contains 15 residues. CDR3 in amino acids: CASSQRETSSYEQYF. The CDR3 DNA reads TGTGCCAGCAGCCAAAGGGAGACGAGCTCCTACGAGCAGTACTTC.

The chain carries TRBV19 and TRBJ2-7, with 10 bases matching TRBD1. The CDR3 has 12 amino acids. Germline CDR1 LNHDA, CDR2 SQIVND (reference sequence). Trimming removed 8 bases from V and 6 bases from J; junction bases left unmatched: 4. CDR3 in amino acids: CASQDRGREQYF. DNA for the CDR3: TGTGCCAGTCAAGACAGGGGGCGCGAGCAGTACTTC.

The chain is built from TRBV27 and TRBJ2-7; 9 bases map to TRBD2. The CDR3 is 14 residues long. The trim removed 8 bases at V and 1 base at J, leaving 6 bases unmatched. The germline V gene encodes CDR1 MNHEY and CDR2 SMNVEV (reference sequence). This CDR3 is CASGSSGTSYEQYF. The DNA of the CDR3 is TGTGCCAGCGGATCTAGCGGGACATCCTACGAGCAGTACTTC.

This chain joins TRBV4-2 and TRBJ1-1; 7 nucleotides match TRBD1. CDR3 length equals 14 residues. V shed 3 bases and J 11 bases; nucleotides not matched to a gene: 12. CDR1 and CDR2 (germline): LGHNA, YNFKEQ. The CDR3 nucleotides read TGTGCCAGCAGCCATCGACAGGGTTCAAGGGGGGCTTTCTTT. This gives the protein CASSHRQGSRGAFF.

The rearrangement links TRBV6-5 to TRBJ2-3; 16 bases are a match to TRBD2. The V gene end was trimmed by 6 bases and the J gene end by 5 bases; junction bases not matched to a gene: 2. This CDR3 is built from 15 residues. The germline V gene has CDR1 MNHEY and CDR2 SVGAGI. The CDR3 is CASRGLAGGEDTQYF. CDR3 coding DNA: TGTGCCAGCAGGGGACTAGCGGGAGGGGAAGATACGCAGTATTTT.

The V call is TRBV25-1, the J call TRBJ1-4; D might be TRBD1 (5 bases). The CDR3 has 14 amino acids. The ends were cut back, 3 bases at V and 4 bases at J, with 9 bases in the middle. Germline V gives CDR1 MGHDK, CDR2 SYGVNS. CDR3 in amino acids: CASSDDRNNEKLFF. The CDR3 nucleotides are TGTGCCAGCAGTGATGACAGAAATAATGAAAAACTGTTTTTT.

The chain uses TRBV9 and TRBJ1-3, with D maybe TRBD1 (5 bases). Germline V gene data show CDR1 as SGDLS and CDR2 as YYNGEE. The CDR3 is made up of 16 amino acids. Trimming took 0 bases from V and 0 from J, leaving 10 bases between them. This CDR3 is CASSVAQGHSGNTIYF. The CDR3 coding sequence is TGTGCCAGCAGCGTAGCCCAGGGCCACTCTGGAAACACCATATATTTT.

The rearrangement links TRBV5-4 to TRBJ1-5, with D possibly being TRBD1 (6 bases). The CDR3 is 15 residues long. V dropped 3 bases and J dropped 0 bases, with 10 bases sitting between them. CDR1 and CDR2 from the germline V gene are SGHNT and YYREEE (reference sequence). CDR3 nucleotide sequence: TGTGCCAGCAGCTGCACAGGGAATAGCAATCAGCCCCAGCATTTT. The encoded protein is CASSCTGNSNQPQHF.

The gene calls are TRBV28 and TRBJ2-7, with D perhaps matching TRBD1 (5 bases). V was pared by 7 bases and J by 5 bases, with 15 bases between. The CDR3 sequence is 13 residues long. Germline-derived CDR1 and CDR2 are MDHEN and SYDVKM. Written as DNA, the CDR3 is TGTGCCAGCACACGGTATCAGGGTAACGAGCAGTACTTC. Translated, it gives CASTRYQGNEQYF.

Turning to this clone: The junction departs from germline at one end; a sequencing error may be responsible. The rearrangement joins TRBV7-7 to TRBJ2-5, with 7 bases fitting TRBD1. Germline CDR1 is SSHAT and CDR2 is FNYEAQ (reference sequence). The length of the CDR3 is 16 residues. The CDR3 coding sequence is TGTGCTAGCAGCTCCCGACTCCGGGACAGTCAAGAGACCCAGTACTTC. It specifies CASSSRLRDSQETQYF. Based on the CDR3 plus reference TRBV7-7 and TRBJ2-5, the full variable domain is GAGVSQSPRYKVTKRGQDVTLRCDPISSHATLYWYQQALGQGPEFLTYFNYEAQPDKSGLPSDRFSAERPEGSISTLTIQRTEQRDSAMYRCASSSRLRDSQETQYFGPGTRLLVL.

The chain combines TRBV9 with TRBJ2-3; the match to TRBD2 covers 10 bases. The CDR3 length is 15 residues. Germline CDR1 SGDLS, CDR2 YYNGEE. Trimming took 3 bases from V and 5 from J; bases not matched to a gene: 6. The CDR3 reads CASSALAGVRDTQYF. Here the CDR3 DNA reads TGTGCCAGCAGCGCCCTAGCGGGAGTTCGAGATACGCAGTATTTT.

The chain joins TRBV28 to TRBJ1-3, with TRBD1 matching 9 bases. With 3 bases clipped from V and 0 bases from J, the junction kept 9 bases outside the gene matches. The CDR3 contains 18 residues. Germline V gives CDR1 MDHEN, CDR2 SYDVKM. The CDR3 reads CASSFGTGRGFSGNTIYF. The CDR3 DNA sequence: TGTGCCAGCAGTTTCGGGACAGGGCGGGGGTTCTCTGGAAACACCATATATTTT.

The chain carries TRBV11-3 and TRBJ2-3; 7 positions match TRBD2. V dropped 5 bases and J dropped 0; count of bases not matched to a gene: 8. The CDR3 runs to 16 residues. CDR1 SGHNT and CDR2 YENEEA come from the germline V gene. The CDR3 loop reads CASSARERGSTDTQYF. The CDR3 nucleotides read TGTGCCAGCAGCGCGAGGGAGCGGGGAAGCACAGATACGCAGTATTTT.

The chain combines TRBV7-3 with TRBJ2-1, with a possible D match to TRBD2 (6 bases). Trimming took 1 base from V and 6 from J, leaving 7 bases between them. The CDR3 covers 13 residues. CDR1 and CDR2 (germline): SGHTA, FQGTGA. This chain's CDR3 is CASSLSSGNEQFF. Here the CDR3 DNA reads TGTGCCAGCAGCTTAAGTAGCGGCAATGAGCAGTTCTTC.

This clone was recorded a few times. This chain uses TRBV28 with TRBJ1-1; TRBD1 is a possible D gene (6 bases). The germline CDR1 and CDR2 sequences are MDHEN and SYDVKM. This CDR3 has 14 amino acids. The V and J ends lost 5 bases and 6 bases respectively, with 16 bases between them. The CDR3 coding sequence is TGTGCCAGCAGTCCGCACCCCAGGGGCGCTGAAGCTTTCTTT. Translated, it gives CASSPHPRGAEAFF. Full variable domain (missing parts from reference TRBV28 and TRBJ1-1): DVKVTQSSRYLVKRTGEKVFLECVQDMDHENMFWYRQDPGLGLRLIYFSYDVKMKEKGDIPEGYSVSREKKERFSLILESASTNQTSMYLCASSPHPRGAEAFFGQGTRLTVV.

V and J are TRBV19 and TRBJ2-1, with TRBD2 identical over 7 bases. Germline CDR1 reads LNHDA; CDR2 reads SQIVND (reference sequence). J lost 4 bases, V lost 6 bases, and 15 bases had no gene match. CDR3 length: 17 residues. Here the CDR3 DNA reads TGTGCCAGTAGAGGTGTTCAGGGACTATGGGTTTACAATGAGCAGTTCTTC. It specifies CASRGVQGLWVYNEQFF.

In this sample, this clone turned up a few times. The rearrangement joins TRBV30 to TRBJ2-2, with D possibly matching TRBD1 (6 bases). V was cut by 3 bases and J by 1 base, with 6 bases left in between. Germline values: CDR1 GTSNPN, CDR2 SVGIG (reference sequence). The CDR3 sequence is 13 residues long. The CDR3 protein is CAWRGQNTGELFF. For the CDR3, the DNA is TGTGCCTGGAGGGGACAGAACACCGGGGAGCTGTTTTTT. Looking up the rest from reference TRBV30 and TRBJ2-2 gives the full variable domain: SQTIHQWPATLVQPVGSPLSLECTVEGTSNPNLYWYRQAAGRGLQLLFYSVGIGQISSEVPQNLSASRPQDRQFILSSKKLLLSDSGFYLCAWRGQNTGELFFGEGSRLTVL.

This clone was observed a few times. The chain employs TRBV7-9 and TRBJ2-7, with 8 bases aligning to TRBD2. CDR1 and CDR2 (germline): SEHNR, FQNEAQ (reference sequence). After removal of 3 bases from V and 1 base from J, the junction contained 5 bases not matched to a gene. The CDR3 is made up of 15 amino acids. The CDR3 sequence is CASSFELAESYEQYF. CDR3 bases: TGTGCCAGCAGCTTTGAACTAGCGGAGTCCTACGAGCAGTACTTC.

The V gene is TRBV28, the J gene TRBJ1-3; no reliable D call. In germline, CDR1 is MDHEN, CDR2 SYDVKM. The CDR3 extends over 14 amino acids. Trimming stripped 2 bases from V and 2 bases from J, with 7 bases between. CDR3 amino acids: CASSLDTAGNTIYF. The CDR3, as DNA: TGTGCCAGCAGTTTAGACACTGCTGGAAACACCATATATTTT.

The J gene is TRBJ1-2, the V gene TRBV7-2; perhaps TRBD1 as D (6 bases). There are 14 residues in the CDR3. The V gene's germline CDR1 is SGHTA and CDR2 FQGNSA. V was clipped by 1 base and J by 8 bases, with 14 bases between them. CDR3 region: CASSLDLQGNGYTF. The CDR3 DNA reads as TGTGCCAGCAGCTTAGATCTACAGGGTAACGGCTACACCTTC.